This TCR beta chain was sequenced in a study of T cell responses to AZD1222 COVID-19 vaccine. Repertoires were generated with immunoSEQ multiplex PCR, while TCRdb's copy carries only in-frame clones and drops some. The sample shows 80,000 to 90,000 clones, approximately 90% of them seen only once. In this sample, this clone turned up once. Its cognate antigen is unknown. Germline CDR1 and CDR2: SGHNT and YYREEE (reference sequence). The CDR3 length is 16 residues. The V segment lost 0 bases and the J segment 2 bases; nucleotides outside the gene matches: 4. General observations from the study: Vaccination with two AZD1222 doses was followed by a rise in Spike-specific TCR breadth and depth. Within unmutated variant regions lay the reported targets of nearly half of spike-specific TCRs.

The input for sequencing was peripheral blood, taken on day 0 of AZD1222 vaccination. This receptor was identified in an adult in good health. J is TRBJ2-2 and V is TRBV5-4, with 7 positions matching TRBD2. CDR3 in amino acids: CASSLDGGTNTGELFF. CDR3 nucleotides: TGTGCCAGCAGCTTGGACGGGGGGACTAACACCGGGGAGCTGTTTTTT.